One sample yielded the 5 T cell receptor beta chains listed below, sequenced in a study of T cell clones after liver transplantation. Sequencing used immunoSEQ multiplex PCR; TCRdb keeps in-frame clones, though not all of them. The data contain 45,000 to 60,000 clones, 65% to 85% of them singletons. The material was CD4+ T cells from blood, obtained before liver transplant. Receptor source: a human donor who received a liver transplant.

This clone showed up just a few times. The CDR3 region has the DNA TGCGCCAGCAGCTTGGAGGGGGACTATGGCTACACCTTC. It translates to CASSLEGDYGYTF. The chain has TRBV5-1 and TRBJ1-2; tentatively, D is TRBD1 (6 bases). Germline V CDR1 and CDR2: SGHRS, YFSETQ. The V gene lost 0 bases and the J gene lost 3 bases, with 6 bases spanning the gap. CDR3 size: 13 residues.

The chain uses TRBV4-2 and TRBJ1-2; D may be TRBD1 (6 bases). This CDR3 contains 19 residues. Trimming shortened V by 2 bases and J by 4 bases, and 26 bases separated the two germline ends. Germline lookup yields CDR1 LGHNA and CDR2 YNFKEQ. For the CDR3, the DNA is TGTGCCAGCAGCCAAACCCGGTACCTCCAATCCAGGGGCTCCTATGGCTACACCTTC. Protein sequence: CASSQTRYLQSRGSYGYTF.

The gene calls are TRBV11-2 and TRBJ2-5; 14 bases are a match to TRBD2. The ends lost 5 bases at V and 6 bases at J; junction bases unmatched: 5. CDR3 length: 15 amino acids. From germline, CDR1 is SGHAT and CDR2 FQNNGV. The CDR3 nucleotides read TGTGCCAGCAGCCCAGGGACTAGCGGGAGTCAGACCCAGTACTTC. Protein sequence: CASSPGTSGSQTQYF.

This clone has a single count. This chain joins TRBV5-1 and TRBJ1-5; D ambiguous. This CDR3 comprises 14 residues. Germline CDR1 reads SGHRS; CDR2 reads YFSETQ. V lost 10 bases to trimming and J lost 0 bases, with 14 bases between them. CDR3 loop: CAHLKKNSNQPQHF. In DNA form, the CDR3 reads TGCGCCCACCTAAAGAAGAATAGCAATCAGCCCCAGCATTTT.

In DNA, the CDR3 is TGTGCCAGCAGCTTAGACTTGGATACGCAGTATTTT. As protein: CASSLDLDTQYF. The chain combines TRBV7-2 with TRBJ2-3, with no clear D. Germline CDR1 and CDR2: SGHTA and FQGNSA. The CDR3 runs to 12 residues. The ends were cut back, 1 base at V and 6 bases at J, with 5 bases in the middle.